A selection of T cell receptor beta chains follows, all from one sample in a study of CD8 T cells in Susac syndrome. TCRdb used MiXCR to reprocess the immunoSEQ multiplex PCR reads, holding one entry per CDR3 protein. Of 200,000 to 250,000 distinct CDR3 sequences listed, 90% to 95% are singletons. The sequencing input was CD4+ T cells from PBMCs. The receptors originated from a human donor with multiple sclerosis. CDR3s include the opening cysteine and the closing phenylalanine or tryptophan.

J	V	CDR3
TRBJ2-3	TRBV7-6	CASSFGTGLTDTQYF
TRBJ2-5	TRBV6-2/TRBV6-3	CASSLLRTGETQYF
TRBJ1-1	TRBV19	CASSASGDTEAFF
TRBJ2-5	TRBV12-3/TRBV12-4	CASSPRRGVLETQYF
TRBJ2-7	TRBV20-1	CSASRGETPPNEQYF
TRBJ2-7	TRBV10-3	CAISGSDYRGSYEQYF
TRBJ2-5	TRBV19	CASSASTRPVGTQYF
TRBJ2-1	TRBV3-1	CASSPSLGATYNEQFF
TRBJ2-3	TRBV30	CAWSVGDTQYF
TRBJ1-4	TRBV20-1	CSARPGTANEKLFF